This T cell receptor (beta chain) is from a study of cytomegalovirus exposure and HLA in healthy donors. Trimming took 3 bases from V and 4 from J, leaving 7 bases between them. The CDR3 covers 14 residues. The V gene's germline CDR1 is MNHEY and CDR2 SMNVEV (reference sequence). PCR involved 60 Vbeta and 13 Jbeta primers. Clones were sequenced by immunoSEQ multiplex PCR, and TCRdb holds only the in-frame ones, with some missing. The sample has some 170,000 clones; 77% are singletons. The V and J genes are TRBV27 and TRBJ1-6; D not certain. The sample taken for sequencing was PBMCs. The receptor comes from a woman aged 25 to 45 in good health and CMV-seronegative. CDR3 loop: CASSFGVYNSPLHF. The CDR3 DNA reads TGTGCCAGCAGTTTCGGGGTATATAATTCACCCCTCCACTTT.